Listed below are T cell receptor beta chains from one sample, sequenced in a study of T cell changes during pregnancy in multiple sclerosis. TCRdb keeps only in-frame clones here, not all; method: immunoSEQ multiplex PCR. Of 30,000 to 35,000 clones in the sample, about 91% are singletons; the top ten hold 6% to 7.5%. The input for sequencing was CD8+ T cells from peripheral blood mononuclear cells, taken in the second trimester of pregnancy. The source is a female donor with multiple sclerosis, enrolled in a pregnancy study. Both conserved end residues are part of each CDR3. The D gene is left open where the match is weak. Clone size is stated in some rows and not others, as once, few, many or a class when expanded.

clone_size	d_call	v_call	j_call	cdr3_aa	cdr3_nt
NA	TRBD2	TRBV6-6	TRBJ2-1	CASSYSIAGEDNEQFF	TGTGCCAGCAGTTACTCGATAGCGGGAGAAGACAATGAGCAGTTCTTC
NA	NA	TRBV11-1	TRBJ2-7	CASSSAGEQYF	TGTGCCAGCAGCTCCGCCGGGGAGCAGTACTTC
NA	NA	TRBV7-9	TRBJ2-5	CASSPRSGDAETQYF	TGTGCCAGCAGTCCGAGATCAGGGGACGCGGAGACCCAGTACTTC
NA	NA	TRBV28	TRBJ2-5	CASSSGDNQETQYF	TGTGCCAGCAGTTCAGGGGACAACCAAGAGACCCAGTACTTC
NA	TRBD2	TRBV27	TRBJ2-1	CASSLSLAGVEFF	TGTGCCAGCAGTTTAAGCCTAGCGGGAGTAGAGTTCTTC
NA	TRBD2	TRBV29-1	TRBJ2-1	CSVEVGTSGKDEQFF	TGCAGCGTTGAAGTCGGGACTAGCGGGAAAGATGAGCAGTTCTTC
NA	NA	TRBV29-1	TRBJ2-5	CSVEVDHSGYLTETQYF	TGCAGCGTTGAAGTGGATCACAGTGGGTATCTCACGGAGACCCAGTACTTC
NA	TRBD2	TRBV19	TRBJ2-1	CASSMREGNNEQFF	TGTGCCAGTAGTATGCGGGAGGGAAACAATGAGCAGTTCTTC
NA	NA	TRBV5-6	TRBJ2-3	CASTTGAGSTDTQYF	TGTGCCAGCACTACCGGCGCGGGAAGCACAGATACGCAGTATTTT
NA	TRBD2	TRBV27	TRBJ2-1	CASSPYYPPSGRANEQFF	TGTGCCAGCAGTCCTTATTATCCCCCTAGCGGGAGGGCCAATGAGCAGTTCTTC
NA	TRBD2	TRBV14	TRBJ2-1	CASSQDRTSGRADYNEQFF	TGTGCCAGCAGCCAAGACCGGACTAGCGGGAGGGCCGACTACAATGAGCAGTTCTTC
NA	NA	TRBV7-2	TRBJ2-5	CASRGAGEETQYF	TGTGCCAGCAGAGGGGCCGGAGAGGAGACCCAGTACTTC
NA	TRBD2	TRBV27	TRBJ2-2	CASSSAGVVNTGELFF	TGTGCCAGCAGTTCAGCGGGAGTAGTTAACACCGGGGAGCTGTTTTTT
NA	NA	TRBV2	TRBJ1-3	CASSESRGSGNTIYF	TGTGCCAGCAGTGAAAGCCGGGGGTCTGGAAACACCATATATTTT
NA	NA	TRBV6-5	TRBJ1-4	CASSGRENEKLFF	TGTGCCAGCAGTGGACGGGAAAATGAAAAACTGTTTTTT
NA	TRBD2	TRBV14	TRBJ2-3	CASSQDPPGTSGRAQPTDTQYF	TGTGCCAGCAGCCAAGATCCTCCCGGGACTAGCGGGAGGGCCCAACCCACAGATACGCAGTATTTT
NA	NA	TRBV28	TRBJ1-1	CASSSRTVEAFF	TGTGCCAGCAGTTCCCGGACAGTTGAAGCTTTCTTT
NA	NA	TRBV6-5	TRBJ1-1	CASSYSEGGTEAFF	TGTGCCAGCAGTTACTCCGAGGGGGGGACTGAAGCTTTCTTT
NA	TRBD2	TRBV6-1	TRBJ2-3	CASSEGLAGADTQYF	TGTGCCAGCAGTGAAGGACTAGCGGGAGCAGATACGCAGTATTTT
once	TRBD2	TRBV4-3	TRBJ2-1	CASSREIGGNYNEQFF	TGCGCCAGCAGCCGAGAAATCGGGGGGAACTACAATGAGCAGTTCTTC
NA	NA	TRBV14	TRBJ1-2	CASRPITGFDGYTF	TGTGCCAGCAGACCAATTACAGGGTTCGATGGCTACACCTTC
NA	TRBD2	TRBV13	TRBJ2-7	CASSLGTSGNSYEQYF	TGTGCCAGCAGCTTGGGGACTAGCGGGAATTCCTACGAGCAGTACTTC
NA	TRBD2	TRBV29-1	TRBJ2-5	CSSGLAGVSETQYF	TGCAGCTCCGGACTAGCGGGAGTATCAGAGACCCAGTACTTC
NA	TRBD2	TRBV28	TRBJ2-1	CAILPGLPSGDSYNEQFF	TGTGCCATCCTTCCGGGACTGCCTAGCGGGGACTCCTACAATGAGCAGTTCTTC
medium-sized	TRBD2	TRBV4-2	TRBJ2-1	CASSQDGTSGYNEQFF	TGTGCCAGCAGCCAAGATGGGACTAGCGGGTACAATGAGCAGTTCTTC
NA	NA	TRBV29-1	TRBJ1-2	CSVWTGNSYGYTF	TGCAGCGTTTGGACGGGGAATAGCTATGGCTACACCTTC
NA	TRBD2	TRBV9	TRBJ2-5	CASSVDLAGVGETQYF	TGTGCCAGCAGCGTAGACCTAGCGGGAGTGGGTGAGACCCAGTACTTC
NA	TRBD1	TRBV5-1	TRBJ2-2	CASSLTGGTGELFF	TGCGCCAGCAGCTTGACAGGGGGCACCGGGGAGCTGTTTTTT
NA	TRBD1	TRBV19	TRBJ2-1	CASNRQGLNEQFF	TGTGCCAGTAACCGACAGGGGCTCAATGAGCAGTTCTTC
NA	TRBD1	TRBV9	TRBJ2-1	CASSVGQGVRDEQFF	TGTGCCAGCAGCGTAGGACAGGGGGTCAGAGATGAGCAGTTCTTC
NA	NA	TRBV27	TRBJ2-7	CASSIGQMSYEQYF	TGTGCCAGCAGCATCGGACAGATGAGCTACGAGCAGTACTTC
once	NA	TRBV28	TRBJ1-2	CASSLWRMVGVYGYTF	TGTGCCAGCAGTTTATGGCGCATGGTAGGGGTCTATGGCTACACCTTC
few	TRBD1	TRBV27	TRBJ2-1	CASRSGTAQNNEQFF	TGTGCCAGCAGGTCCGGGACAGCACAGAACAATGAGCAGTTCTTC
NA	TRBD1	TRBV19	TRBJ2-3	CATWTGGPDTQYF	TGTGCCACTTGGACAGGGGGCCCAGATACGCAGTATTTT
few	NA	TRBV5-4	TRBJ1-1	CASSLDTEAFF	TGTGCCAGCAGCCTAGACACTGAAGCTTTCTTT
NA	TRBD2	TRBV7-9	TRBJ2-7	CASLGLAGTASYEQYF	TGTGCCAGCCTGGGACTAGCGGGAACGGCGTCCTACGAGCAGTACTTC
many	NA	TRBV7-6	TRBJ2-2	CASSLGTNTGELFF	TGTGCCAGCAGCTTAGGAACAAACACCGGGGAGCTGTTTTTT
once	NA	TRBV5-5	TRBJ2-1	CASSGAGGTGVQSEQFF	TGTGCCAGCAGCGGGGCAGGGGGGACGGGGGTTCAATCTGAGCAGTTCTTC
NA	TRBD1	TRBV6-5	TRBJ1-2	CASSYGPRDRGGYTF	TGTGCCAGCAGTTACGGCCCGCGGGACAGGGGTGGCTACACCTTC
NA	NA	TRBV6-6	TRBJ1-1	CASSQDDTNTEAFF	TGTGCCAGCAGTCAAGACGACACGAACACTGAAGCTTTCTTT
NA	TRBD1	TRBV27	TRBJ2-3	CASRQTGGGTDTQYF	TGTGCCAGCAGACAGACAGGGGGCGGGACAGATACGCAGTATTTT
NA	TRBD1	TRBV7-3	TRBJ1-1	CASSLDGQGVEGAFF	TGTGCCAGCAGCTTAGACGGACAGGGAGTGGAGGGAGCTTTCTTT
NA	NA	TRBV7-6	TRBJ2-2	CASSLARGSPNTGELFF	TGTGCCAGCAGCTTAGCGCGGGGTAGCCCGAACACCGGGGAGCTGTTTTTT
NA	TRBD1	TRBV4-1	TRBJ2-1	CASSPRQGGNEQFF	TGCGCCAGCAGCCCAAGACAGGGCGGGAATGAGCAGTTCTTC
NA	NA	TRBV11-2	TRBJ1-1	CASSIGLESAEAFF	TGTGCCAGCAGCATTGGACTGGAATCCGCTGAAGCTTTCTTT
NA	NA	TRBV14	TRBJ1-1	CASSQWGRRNTEAFF	TGTGCCAGCAGCCAATGGGGCAGGCGGAACACTGAAGCTTTCTTT
NA	NA	TRBV4-3	TRBJ1-6	CASSQELPGAYNSPLHF	TGCGCCAGCAGCCAAGAGCTGCCAGGCGCCTATAATTCACCCCTCCACTTT
NA	TRBD2	TRBV4-3	TRBJ2-1	CASSGLAGGYNEQFF	TGCGCCAGCAGCGGACTAGCGGGAGGTTACAATGAGCAGTTCTTC
once	NA	TRBV4-3	TRBJ1-2	CASSQGSGELYGYTF	TGCGCCAGCAGCCAAGGATCAGGGGAACTCTATGGCTACACCTTC
NA	NA	TRBV10-3	TRBJ2-1	CAISHAGSYNEQFF	TGTGCCATCAGCCACGCCGGCTCCTACAATGAGCAGTTCTTC
NA	TRBD1	TRBV29-1	TRBJ1-1	CSVPGQDLEAFF	TGCAGCGTCCCCGGACAGGACCTTGAAGCTTTCTTT
NA	NA	TRBV4-3	TRBJ2-2	CASSQNRSPNTGELFF	TGCGCCAGCAGCCAAAACAGAAGCCCGAACACCGGGGAGCTGTTTTTT
NA	NA	TRBV21-1	TRBJ2-7	CATSRDYEQYF	TGTGCCACCTCCAGGGACTACGAGCAGTACTTC